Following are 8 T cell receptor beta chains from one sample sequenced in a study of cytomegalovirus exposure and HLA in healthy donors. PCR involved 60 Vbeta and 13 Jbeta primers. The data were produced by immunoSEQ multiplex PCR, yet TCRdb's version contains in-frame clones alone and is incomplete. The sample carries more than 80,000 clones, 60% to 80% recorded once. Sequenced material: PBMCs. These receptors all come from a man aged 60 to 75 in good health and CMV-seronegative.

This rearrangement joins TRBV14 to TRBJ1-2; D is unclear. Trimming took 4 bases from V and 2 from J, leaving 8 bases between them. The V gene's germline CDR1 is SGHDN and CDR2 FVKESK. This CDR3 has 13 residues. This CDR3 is CASSPTLNYGYTF. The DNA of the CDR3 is TGTGCCAGCAGCCCGACACTCAACTATGGCTACACCTTC.

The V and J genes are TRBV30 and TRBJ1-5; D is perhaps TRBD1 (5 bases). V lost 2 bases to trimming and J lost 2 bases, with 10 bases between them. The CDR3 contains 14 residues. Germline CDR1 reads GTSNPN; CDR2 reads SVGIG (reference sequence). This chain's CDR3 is CAWSRGSGNQPQHF. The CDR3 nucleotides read TGTGCCTGGAGTAGGGGCTCTGGCAATCAGCCCCAGCATTTT.

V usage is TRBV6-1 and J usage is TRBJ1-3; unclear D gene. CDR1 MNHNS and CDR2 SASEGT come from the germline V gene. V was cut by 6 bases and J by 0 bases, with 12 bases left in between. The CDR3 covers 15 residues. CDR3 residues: CASRRRESSGNTIYF. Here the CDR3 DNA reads TGTGCCAGCAGAAGAAGGGAGAGCTCTGGAAACACCATATATTTT.

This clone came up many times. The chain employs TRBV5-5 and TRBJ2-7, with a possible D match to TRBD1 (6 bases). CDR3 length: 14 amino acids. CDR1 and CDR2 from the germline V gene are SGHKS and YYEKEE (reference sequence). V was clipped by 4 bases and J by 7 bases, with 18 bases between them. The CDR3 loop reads CASSRTAGTQEQYF. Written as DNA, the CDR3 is TGTGCCAGCAGCCGAACAGCCGGGACACAGGAGCAGTACTTC.

The CDR3 DNA sequence: TGTGCCAGCAGTCCCGACGGGGGAACCTACAATGAGCAGTTCTTC. Protein product: CASSPDGGTYNEQFF. This sequence joins TRBV2 and TRBJ2-1, with D possibly TRBD2 on 6 matching bases. The germline V and J ends were trimmed by 5 bases and 2 bases, with 13 bases remaining between them. The CDR3 contains 15 residues. In germline, CDR1 is SNHLY, CDR2 FYNNEI. Full variable domain (outside the CDR3, taken from reference TRBV2 and TRBJ2-1): EPEVTQTPSHQVTQMGQEVILRCVPISNHLYFYWYRQILGQKVEFLVSFYNNEISEKSEIFDDQFSVERPDGSNFTLKIRSTKLEDSAMYFCASSPDGGTYNEQFFGPGTRLTVL.

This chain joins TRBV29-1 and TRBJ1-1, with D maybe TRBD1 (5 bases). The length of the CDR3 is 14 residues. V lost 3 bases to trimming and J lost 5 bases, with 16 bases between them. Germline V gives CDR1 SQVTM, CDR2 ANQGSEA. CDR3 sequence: CSVDGGTGGTEAFF. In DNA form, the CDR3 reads TGCAGCGTTGATGGGGGGACCGGGGGAACTGAAGCTTTCTTT.

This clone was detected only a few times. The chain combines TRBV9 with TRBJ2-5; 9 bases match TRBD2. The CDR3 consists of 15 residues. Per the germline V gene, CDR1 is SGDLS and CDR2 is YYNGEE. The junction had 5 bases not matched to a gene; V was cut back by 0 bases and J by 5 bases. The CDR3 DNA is TGTGCCAGCAGCGTAGCACTAGCGGGCGAGGAGACCCAGTACTTC. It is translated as CASSVALAGEETQYF.

DNA for the CDR3: TGTGCTAGTGGTCCTGGAGGGCTAGGGCGGCAGCCCCAGCATTTT. Translation: CASGPGGLGRQPQHF. The J gene is TRBJ1-5, the V gene TRBV12-5; D is unclear. The CDR3 is 15 residues long. V was trimmed by 5 bases and J by 7 bases, leaving 18 bases between them. Germline assignment: CDR1 LGHNT and CDR2 FRNRAP.